The clone carrying this T cell receptor beta chain was detected many times. Antigen specificity is unknown. The sample is drawn from a study of T cells after yellow fever vaccination. The study's findings and limits: Weaker, the secondary response peaked sooner, at day 5 versus 15.

Each CDR3 protein gets one entry after TCRdb re-called the 5' RACE reads with MiXCR. Among 100,000 to 150,000 distinct CDR3 sequences, around 7.7% were seen once, and the ten largest hold 2% to 3%. Per germline, CDR1 SGHAT and CDR2 FQNNGV. The CDR3 covers 13 residues. Trimming left V 3 bases short and J 6 bases short, with 12 bases between. The TCR sequence derives from a man between 18 and 29 years old who received the YFV17D yellow fever vaccine. The V and J genes are TRBV11-2 and TRBJ2-7; a possible D gene is TRBD1 (5 bases). Sequencing used CD4+ T cells sorted from PBMCs, obtained 10 days after the first yellow fever vaccination. In DNA form, the CDR3 reads TGTGCCAGCAGCTTGTTAGAAGGGGTCGAGCAGTACGTC. It encodes CASSLLEGVEQYV.